The clone carrying this TCR beta chain was counted between two and nine times. Its antigen is as yet unknown. The data are from a study of shared clonotypes between healthy human individuals. Germline trimming cut 9 bases from V and 4 bases from J; bases unmatched to any gene: 5. Germline loops: CDR1 SNHLY, CDR2 FYNNEI. The CDR3 totals 13 residues. Produced via immunoSEQ multiplex PCR; TCRdb's table is partial and in-frame only. The sample carries 300,000 to 400,000 clones, roughly 70% recorded once. The investigators split CD4+ cells into a CD45RA+ naive subset and a CD45RA-negative memory subset. Findings and caveats of the study: Donor scarcity curtailed the genetic and exposure-history diversity represented herein. Blood was the sole source, and tissue repertoires probably differ. For naive CD4 cells, approximately 5% of clonotypes were shared across a few donors.

The chain couples TRBV2 to TRBJ1-1; 10 bases are shared with TRBD1. The sequence was obtained from a man aged 25-45 years in good health. Sequencing was done on a sample of memory CD4+ T cells sorted from blood. Subset noted: CD45RA-negative fraction. CDR3 region: CASTRDRGTEAFF. The CDR3, as DNA: TGTGCCAGTACCCGGGACAGGGGCACTGAAGCTTTCTTT.